The 20 T cell receptor beta chains below all came from one sample that was sequenced in a study of T-cell memory formation after mild COVID-19. TCRdb re-called the 5' RACE reads with MiXCR, one entry per CDR3 protein. The profile shows about 410,000 distinct CDR3 sequences, more than 15% of them singletons. Sequencing was carried out using PBMCs or a T cell subset sorted from them (not recorded which). The source is a man aged 18 to 35 who had mild COVID-19 (a few samples of this study predate the infection). Cell type and time point are not known.

This clonotype was recorded a few times. The CDR3 reads CASSINRRLNTEAFF. In DNA form, the CDR3 reads TGTGCCAGTAGTATAAATCGCCGGTTGAACACTGAAGCTTTCTTT. This chain uses TRBV19 with TRBJ1-1; D unclear. V was shortened by 2 bases and J by 0 bases, with 10 bases between the two germline ends. This CDR3 region has 15 residues. From germline, CDR1 is LNHDA and CDR2 SQIVND (reference sequence).

The chain uses TRBV7-2 and TRBJ2-5; D might be TRBD2 (6 bases). This CDR3 contains 15 residues. The germline V gene has CDR1 SGHTA and CDR2 FQGNSA. Deletions cut 5 bases from V and 1 base from J, with 14 bases between. The CDR3 DNA reads as TGTGCCAGCAGCGCCTTAGCGGCCGCCCAAGAGACCCAGTACTTC. It encodes CASSALAAAQETQYF.

This clonotype was detected only a few times. The rearrangement uses TRBV5-1 and TRBJ2-1; 9 bases agree with TRBD1. The ends lost 6 bases at V and 5 bases at J; junction bases unmatched: 9. The germline V gene encodes CDR1 SGHRS and CDR2 YFSETQ. This CDR3 contains 15 residues. The CDR3 DNA follows: TGCGCCAGCAACCCGGGACAGGGCCACAACAATGAGCAGTTCTTC. As protein: CASNPGQGHNNEQFF.

The chain links TRBV5-8 to TRBJ1-5; 12 bases match TRBD1. In germline, CDR1 is SGHTS, CDR2 YDEGEE. Unmatched junction bases numbered 9, after V lost 6 bases and J lost 8 bases. The CDR3 has 15 amino acids. This CDR3 reads CASNRDRGRSKPQHF. CDR3 DNA: TGTGCCAGCAATCGGGACAGGGGGCGTTCGAAGCCCCAGCATTTT.

The count of this clonotype is one. V gene TRBV9 combines with J gene TRBJ2-3; D is perhaps TRBD1 or TRBD2 (6 bases each). The ends were cut back, 4 bases at V and 2 bases at J, with 11 bases in the middle. The CDR3 sequence is 14 residues long. Germline CDR1 is SGDLS and CDR2 is YYNGEE. Here the CDR3 DNA reads TGTGCCAGCAGCCGGGGGCGGAACACAGATACGCAGTATTTT. Translation: CASSRGRNTDTQYF.

This chain connects TRBV6-1 to TRBJ2-7; D ambiguous. The CDR3 totals 13 residues. Germline lookup yields CDR1 MNHNS and CDR2 SASEGT. With 6 bases removed from V and 4 bases from J, the gap between germline ends came to 13 bases. Here the CDR3 DNA reads TGTGCCAGCAGCGGCTTATCGGTTTACGAGCAGTACGTC. Encoded protein: CASSGLSVYEQYV.

J is TRBJ2-1 and V is TRBV9, with 9 bases aligning to TRBD1. CDR3 size: 14 residues. Trimming at V came to 6 bases and at J to 10 bases, leaving 11 bases not matched to a gene. Germline V lookup: CDR1 SGDLS, CDR2 YYNGEE. The CDR3 DNA follows: TGTGCCAGCACCCCCGGGACAGGGTCAGGCGAGCAGTTCTTC. Translation: CASTPGTGSGEQFF.

This clonotype showed up just a few times. The V gene is TRBV6-2 or TRBV6-3, the J gene TRBJ1-1; 12 bases are a match to TRBD1. With 4 bases clipped from V and 3 bases from J, the junction kept 9 bases outside the gene matches. This CDR3 has 17 residues. CDR1 is MNHEY and CDR2 is SVGEGT in the germline V gene. The CDR3 DNA reads as TGTGCCAGCAGTTTCCGGGACAGGGGGCGGATCGACACTGAAGCTTTCTTT. Amino acids: CASSFRDRGRIDTEAFF.

This clonotype showed up just a few times. The rearrangement links TRBV6-5 to TRBJ1-2, with D possibly matching TRBD1 (6 bases). Trimming stripped 8 bases from V and 4 bases from J, with 11 bases between. The CDR3 consists of 12 residues. In germline, CDR1 is MNHEY, CDR2 SVGAGI. The CDR3 here is CASARGSYGYTF. The CDR3 DNA reads as TGTGCCAGCGCCAGGGGTTCCTATGGCTACACCTTC.

J is TRBJ2-7 and V is TRBV6-2 or TRBV6-3; 7 bases line up with TRBD1. V trimming: 6 bases; J trimming: 3 bases; junction bases outside the gene matches: 8. Germline CDR1 is MNHEY and CDR2 is SVGEGT. The CDR3 has 14 residues. CDR3 nucleotide sequence: TGTGCCAGCAGGACGAGGGGGCCAGACTACGAGCAGTACGTC. Amino acids: CASRTRGPDYEQYV.

This clonotype was detected only a few times. The chain couples TRBV12-3 or TRBV12-4 to TRBJ2-1; D perhaps matches TRBD1 (5 bases). V was cut by 1 base and J by 9 bases, with 16 bases left in between. The CDR3 extends over 15 amino acids. The CDR3 DNA reads as TGTGCCAGCAGTTTAGAGCCCCCAGGGTTCGGTGAGCAGTTCTTC. Amino acid sequence: CASSLEPPGFGEQFF.

This sequence joins TRBV10-3 and TRBJ2-7; 9 bases line up with TRBD1. The CDR3 runs 14 residues. The germline V gene encodes CDR1 ENHRY and CDR2 SYGVKD. V shed 5 bases, J shed 1 base, and the junction held 3 bases outside the gene matches. The CDR3 region is CAISSTGGSYEQYF. The CDR3 nucleotides read TGTGCCATCAGTTCGACAGGGGGGTCCTACGAGCAGTACTTC.

This clonotype came up many times. The junction differs from germline at one of its ends, possibly a read error. The chain has TRBV7-7 and TRBJ2-5; D is perhaps TRBD2 (5 bases). The CDR3 is 16 amino acids. CDR1 SSHAT and CDR2 FNYEAQ come from the germline V gene (reference sequence). The CDR3 spells CASSLVLKRYQETQYF. In DNA form, the CDR3 reads TGTGCTAGCAGCTTAGTCTTGAAGCGGTACCAAGAGACCCAGTACTTC.

This clonotype was seen a few times. The genes are TRBV29-1 and TRBJ2-1; no clear D gene. Germline-derived CDR1 and CDR2 are SQVTM and ANQGSEA. V lost 5 bases, J lost 7 bases, and 6 bases lay in between. The length of the CDR3 is 10 residues. The CDR3 DNA follows: TGCAGCGTTATTTCGAATGAGCAGTTCTTC. The encoded protein is CSVISNEQFF.

This chain uses TRBV6-5 with TRBJ2-7; D possibly matches TRBD1 or TRBD2 (5 bases each). Trimming shortened V by 0 bases and J by 0 bases, and 9 bases separated the two germline ends. This CDR3 region has 15 residues. Germline lookup yields CDR1 MNHEY and CDR2 SVGAGI. In nucleotides, the CDR3 is TGTGCCAGCAGTTACTCGGCAGGGAGCTCCTACGAGCAGTACTTC. Encoded protein: CASSYSAGSSYEQYF.

This clonotype was seen a few times. This chain uses TRBV7-2 with TRBJ1-6, with D uncertain. Trimming removed 5 bases at V and 10 bases at J, with 18 bases between. The CDR3 contains 15 residues. Germline loops: CDR1 SGHTA, CDR2 FQGNSA. CDR3 in amino acids: CASSATVSYGSPLHF. In nucleotides, the CDR3 is TGTGCCAGCAGCGCCACAGTGTCTTATGGCTCACCCCTCCACTTT.

The chain combines TRBV11-2 with TRBJ2-6, with D uncertain. CDR1 is SGHAT, CDR2 FQNNGV, per germline. V shed 4 bases and J shed 2 bases, with 12 bases lying between them. The CDR3 consists of 16 residues. CDR3: CASSSRTAPGANVLTF. Written as DNA, the CDR3 is TGTGCCAGCAGCTCCCGCACTGCCCCTGGGGCCAACGTCCTGACTTTC.

This clonotype was detected only a few times. The chain couples TRBV28 to TRBJ2-2; 10 bases are a match to TRBD1. The CDR3 runs to 17 residues. Germline CDR1 is MDHEN and CDR2 is SYDVKM. V was pared by 5 bases and J by 5 bases, with 11 bases of the junction left unmatched. DNA of the CDR3: TGTGCCAGCAGTCCGCGGACAGGGGGGGAAGGAACCGGGGAGCTGTTTTTT. Protein: CASSPRTGGEGTGELFF. Filled out from reference TRBV28 and TRBJ2-2, the complete variable domain reads DVKVTQSSRYLVKRTGEKVFLECVQDMDHENMFWYRQDPGLGLRLIYFSYDVKMKEKGDIPEGYSVSREKKERFSLILESASTNQTSMYLCASSPRTGGEGTGELFFGEGSRLTVL.

The chain carries TRBV5-1 and TRBJ2-1; D is uncertain. Trimming cost V 5 bases and J 7 bases, with 13 bases left between them. CDR1 and CDR2 from the germline V gene are SGHRS and YFSETQ. The CDR3 sequence is 13 residues long. CDR3 residues: CASRPSPDNEQFF. The CDR3, as DNA: TGCGCCAGCAGACCAAGCCCAGATAATGAGCAGTTCTTC.

This clonotype was recorded a few times. The chain recombines TRBV20-1 with TRBJ1-6, with 9 bases that match TRBD1. Germline CDR1 DFQATT, CDR2 SNEGSKA (reference sequence). J lost 6 bases, V lost 4 bases, and 4 bases had no gene match. The CDR3 is 14 amino acids. The CDR3 reads CSANDRGINSPLHF. CDR3 DNA sequence: TGCAGTGCTAACGACAGGGGGATTAATTCACCCCTCCACTTT.